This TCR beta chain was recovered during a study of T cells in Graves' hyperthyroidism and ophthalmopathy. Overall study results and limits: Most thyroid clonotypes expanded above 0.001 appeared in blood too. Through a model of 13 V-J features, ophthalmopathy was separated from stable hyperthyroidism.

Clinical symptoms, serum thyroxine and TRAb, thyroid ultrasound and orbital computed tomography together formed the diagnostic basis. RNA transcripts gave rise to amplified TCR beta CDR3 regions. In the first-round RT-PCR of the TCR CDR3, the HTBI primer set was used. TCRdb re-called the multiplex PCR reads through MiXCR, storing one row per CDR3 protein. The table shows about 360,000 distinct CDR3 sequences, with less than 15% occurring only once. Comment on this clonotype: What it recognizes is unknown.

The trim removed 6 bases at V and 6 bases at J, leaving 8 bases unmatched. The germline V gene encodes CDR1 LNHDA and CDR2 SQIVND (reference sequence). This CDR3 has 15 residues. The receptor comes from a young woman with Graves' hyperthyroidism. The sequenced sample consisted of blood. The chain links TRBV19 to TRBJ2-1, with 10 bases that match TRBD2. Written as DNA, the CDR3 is TGTGCCAGTAGCCCACTAGCGGGGAAGAGCAATGAGCAGTTCTTC. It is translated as CASSPLAGKSNEQFF.